This TCR beta chain was sequenced in a study of CD8 T cells in ankylosing spondylitis. Germline values: CDR1 MNHNS, CDR2 SASEGT. The CDR3 consists of 14 residues. V dropped 4 bases and J dropped 5 bases, with 14 bases sitting between them. Study-wide findings and caveats: There was a TCR beta motif, made of 7 to 9 highly homologous variants, that appeared characteristic of ankylosing spondylitis blood.

A remark on this clonotype: Its target is unknown.

TCRdb called the 5' RACE reads again in MiXCR, with one record for every CDR3 protein. This sample yields around 430,000 distinct CDR3 sequences, of which approximately 17% are seen a single time; 0.85% to 1.3% belongs to the top ten. The sequence was obtained from a male donor with ankylosing spondylitis. The genes are TRBV6-1 and TRBJ1-1; possibly TRBD1 for D (6 bases). Sequences were obtained from blood, either unsorted or a sorted T cell fraction (not recorded which). CDR3 sequence (DNA): TGTGCCAGCAGTGTAACCAGGGGAGGTACTGAAGCTTTCTTT. It is translated as CASSVTRGGTEAFF.